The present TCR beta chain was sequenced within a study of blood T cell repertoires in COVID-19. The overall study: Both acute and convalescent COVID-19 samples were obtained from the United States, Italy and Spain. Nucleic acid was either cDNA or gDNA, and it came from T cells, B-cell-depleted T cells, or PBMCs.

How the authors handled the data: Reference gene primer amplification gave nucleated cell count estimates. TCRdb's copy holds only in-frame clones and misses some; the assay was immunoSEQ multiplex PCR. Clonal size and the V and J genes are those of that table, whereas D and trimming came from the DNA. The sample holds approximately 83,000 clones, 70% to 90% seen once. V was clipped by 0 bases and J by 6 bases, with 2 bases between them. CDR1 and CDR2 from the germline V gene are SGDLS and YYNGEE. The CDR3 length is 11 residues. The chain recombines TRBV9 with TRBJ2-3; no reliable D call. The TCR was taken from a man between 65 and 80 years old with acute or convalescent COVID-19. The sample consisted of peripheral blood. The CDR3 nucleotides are TGTGCCAGCAGCGTAGCGGATACGCAGTATTTT. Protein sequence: CASSVADTQYF.